Listed below are T cell receptor beta chains from one sample, sequenced in a study of blood T cell repertoires in COVID-19. Using immunoSEQ multiplex PCR, the repertoire was profiled, and TCRdb retains in-frame clones only, with some absent. This sample has 77,000 or so clones, with around two thirds found just once. The sequencing sample was made of peripheral blood. The source of these receptors is a human donor with acute or convalescent COVID-19. The donor label of this sample is uncertain. Both conserved end residues are part of each CDR3. D genes are given only for firm matches. Size values are once, few and many counts, or a class for expanded clones, and some rows have none.

j_call: TRBJ1-1
v_call: TRBV3-1/TRBV3-2
d_call: .
clone_size: .
cdr3_aa: CASSWGRFEAFF
cdr3_nt: TGTGCCAGCAGCTGGGGCCGATTTGAAGCTTTCTTT

j_call: TRBJ2-2
v_call: TRBV18
d_call: TRBD2
clone_size: .
cdr3_aa: CASSPLAAGGTGELFF
cdr3_nt: TGTGCCAGCTCACCACTAGCGGCGGGAGGCACCGGGGAGCTGTTTTTT

j_call: TRBJ1-1
v_call: TRBV9
d_call: TRBD1
clone_size: .
cdr3_aa: CASSPGTGQTEAFF
cdr3_nt: TGTGCCAGCAGCCCCGGGACAGGGCAAACTGAAGCTTTCTTT

j_call: TRBJ1-2
v_call: TRBV5-8
d_call: .
clone_size: .
cdr3_aa: CASSLGGRLYGYTF
cdr3_nt: TGTGCCAGCAGCTTGGGAGGAAGGCTCTATGGCTACACCTTC

j_call: TRBJ2-2
v_call: TRBV5-1
d_call: TRBD2
clone_size: .
cdr3_aa: CASSSSGNTGELFF
cdr3_nt: TGCGCCAGCAGCTCTAGCGGTAACACCGGGGAGCTGTTTTTT

j_call: TRBJ2-1
v_call: TRBV27
d_call: .
clone_size: .
cdr3_aa: CASRVNNEQFF
cdr3_nt: TGTGCCAGCCGCGTCAACAATGAGCAGTTCTTC

j_call: TRBJ1-1
v_call: TRBV7-8
d_call: .
clone_size: .
cdr3_aa: CASSTRQDTEAFF
cdr3_nt: TGTGCCAGCAGCACACGACAGGACACTGAAGCTTTCTTT

j_call: TRBJ1-3
v_call: TRBV7-2
d_call: TRBD1
clone_size: .
cdr3_aa: CASSTRGTGSGNTIYF
cdr3_nt: TGTGCCAGCAGCACCAGGGGGACCGGCTCTGGAAACACCATATATTTT

j_call: TRBJ1-1
v_call: TRBV29-1
d_call: TRBD1
clone_size: .
cdr3_aa: CSVRDRGSGTEAFF
cdr3_nt: TGCAGCGTCCGGGACAGGGGTAGTGGCACTGAAGCTTTCTTT

j_call: TRBJ1-1
v_call: TRBV7-8
d_call: TRBD1
clone_size: once
cdr3_aa: CASSPRQGNTEAFF
cdr3_nt: TGTGCCAGCAGCCCTCGACAGGGGAACACTGAAGCTTTCTTT

j_call: TRBJ2-3
v_call: TRBV5-6
d_call: .
clone_size: .
cdr3_aa: CASSRDISTDTQYF
cdr3_nt: TGTGCCAGCAGCCGTGACATTAGCACAGATACGCAGTATTTT

j_call: TRBJ1-6
v_call: TRBV2
d_call: TRBD1
clone_size: .
cdr3_aa: CASRGTVYNSPLHF
cdr3_nt: TGTGCCAGCAGGGGGACAGTGTATAATTCACCCCTCCACTTT

j_call: TRBJ2-5
v_call: TRBV11-2
d_call: .
clone_size: .
cdr3_aa: CASSSSLQETQYF
cdr3_nt: TGTGCCAGCAGCTCTTCACTGCAAGAGACCCAGTACTTC

j_call: TRBJ2-7
v_call: TRBV6-5
d_call: TRBD2
clone_size: .
cdr3_aa: CASSYAREIWYEQYF
cdr3_nt: TGTGCCAGCAGTTACGCGCGGGAGATTTGGTACGAGCAGTACTTC

j_call: TRBJ2-5
v_call: TRBV28
d_call: .
clone_size: few
cdr3_aa: CASSFGLLETQYF
cdr3_nt: TGTGCCAGCAGTTTTGGGCTTCTTGAGACCCAGTACTTC

j_call: TRBJ2-5
v_call: TRBV18
d_call: TRBD1
clone_size: .
cdr3_aa: CASSPGTGGKETQYF
cdr3_nt: TGTGCCAGCTCACCCGGGACAGGGGGGAAAGAGACCCAGTACTTC

j_call: TRBJ1-2
v_call: TRBV5-1
d_call: TRBD1
clone_size: .
cdr3_aa: CASSSHRGPIYGYTF
cdr3_nt: TGCGCCAGCAGCTCCCACAGGGGGCCCATCTATGGCTACACCTTC

j_call: TRBJ2-5
v_call: TRBV19
d_call: TRBD2
clone_size: .
cdr3_aa: CASSITSVGWETQYF
cdr3_nt: TGTGCCAGTAGTATAACTAGCGTCGGGTGGGAGACCCAGTACTTC

j_call: TRBJ2-3
v_call: TRBV28
d_call: .
clone_size: once
cdr3_aa: CASSLLTGPDTQYF
cdr3_nt: TGTGCCAGCAGTCTATTGACAGGCCCGGATACGCAGTATTTT

j_call: TRBJ2-1
v_call: TRBV3-1/TRBV3-2
d_call: TRBD1
clone_size: .
cdr3_aa: CASSQGLQGAYNEQFF
cdr3_nt: TGTGCCAGCAGCCAGGGGTTACAGGGGGCATACAATGAGCAGTTCTTC

j_call: TRBJ2-4
v_call: TRBV27
d_call: .
clone_size: .
cdr3_aa: CASSSDSFLAKNIQYF
cdr3_nt: TGTGCCAGCAGTTCTGACAGTTTTCTAGCCAAAAACATTCAGTACTTC

j_call: TRBJ1-2
v_call: TRBV7-2
d_call: .
clone_size: once
cdr3_aa: CASSFELRAVNYGYTF
cdr3_nt: TGTGCCAGCAGCTTCGAATTGAGGGCTGTTAACTATGGCTACACCTTC

j_call: TRBJ2-3
v_call: TRBV11-2
d_call: TRBD2
clone_size: .
cdr3_aa: CASSLASSGGADTQYF
cdr3_nt: TGTGCCAGCAGCTTAGCGTCTAGCGGGGGAGCAGATACGCAGTATTTT

j_call: TRBJ1-6
v_call: TRBV11-2
d_call: .
clone_size: .
cdr3_aa: CASSLEGTRSSPLHF
cdr3_nt: TGTGCCAGCAGCTTAGAGGGGACACGAAGTTCACCCCTCCACTTT

j_call: TRBJ2-1
v_call: TRBV29-1
d_call: TRBD1
clone_size: once
cdr3_aa: CSVQRGTGVREQFF
cdr3_nt: TGCAGCGTCCAAAGGGGTACAGGGGTACGTGAGCAGTTCTTC

j_call: TRBJ1-1
v_call: TRBV2
d_call: .
clone_size: .
cdr3_aa: CASKQNTEAFF
cdr3_nt: TGTGCCAGCAAGCAGAACACTGAAGCTTTCTTT

j_call: TRBJ1-5
v_call: TRBV2
d_call: .
clone_size: .
cdr3_aa: CASSEGRNNQPQHF
cdr3_nt: TGTGCCAGCAGTGAAGGCAGAAACAATCAGCCCCAGCATTTT

j_call: TRBJ1-4
v_call: TRBV5-5
d_call: .
clone_size: .
cdr3_aa: CASSNTGISEKLFF
cdr3_nt: TGTGCCAGCAGCAATACAGGAATTAGCGAAAAACTGTTTTTT

j_call: TRBJ2-2
v_call: TRBV19
d_call: TRBD2
clone_size: .
cdr3_aa: CASMGTRLTGELFF
cdr3_nt: TGTGCCAGTATGGGGACTAGATTGACCGGGGAGCTGTTTTTT

j_call: TRBJ1-6
v_call: TRBV5-1
d_call: TRBD1
clone_size: medium-sized
cdr3_aa: CASSRDSNSPLHF
cdr3_nt: TGCGCCAGCTCCCGGGACAGCAATTCACCCCTCCACTTT

j_call: TRBJ2-1
v_call: TRBV5-4
d_call: TRBD2
clone_size: .
cdr3_aa: CASSLGLAGNNEQFF
cdr3_nt: TGTGCCAGCAGCTTGGGACTAGCGGGGAACAATGAGCAGTTCTTC

j_call: TRBJ1-2
v_call: TRBV11-3
d_call: .
clone_size: .
cdr3_aa: CATPIRDGVNNYGYTF
cdr3_nt: TGTGCCACCCCCATCCGGGATGGGGTTAATAACTATGGCTACACCTTC

j_call: TRBJ1-4
v_call: TRBV3-1/TRBV3-2
d_call: .
clone_size: .
cdr3_aa: CASSQEGQGFGKKLFF
cdr3_nt: TGTGCCAGCAGCCAAGAAGGGCAGGGGTTTGGGAAAAAACTGTTTTTT

j_call: TRBJ2-1
v_call: TRBV28
d_call: TRBD2
clone_size: once
cdr3_aa: CASSLAGYNEQFF
cdr3_nt: TGTGCCAGCAGTCTAGCGGGGTACAATGAGCAGTTCTTC

j_call: TRBJ2-3
v_call: TRBV19
d_call: .
clone_size: .
cdr3_aa: CASSPQGGSTDTQYF
cdr3_nt: TGTGCCAGTAGTCCACAGGGAGGGAGCACAGATACGCAGTATTTT

j_call: TRBJ1-3
v_call: TRBV7-9
d_call: .
clone_size: .
cdr3_aa: CASSLGVEGNTIYF
cdr3_nt: TGTGCCAGCAGCTTAGGAGTAGAGGGAAACACCATATATTTT

j_call: TRBJ2-1
v_call: TRBV4-3
d_call: TRBD2
clone_size: .
cdr3_aa: CASSQEASGSSNEQFF
cdr3_nt: TGCGCCAGCAGCCAAGAGGCTAGCGGGAGTAGCAATGAGCAGTTCTTC

j_call: TRBJ2-3
v_call: TRBV10-1
d_call: .
clone_size: few
cdr3_aa: CASSELTDTQYF
cdr3_nt: TGCGCCAGCAGTGAGTTAACAGATACGCAGTATTTT

j_call: TRBJ1-5
v_call: TRBV24-1
d_call: .
clone_size: .
cdr3_aa: CATSEAGTQNQPQHF
cdr3_nt: TGTGCCACCAGTGAAGCCGGGACACAGAATCAGCCCCAGCATTTT

j_call: TRBJ1-2
v_call: TRBV6-6
d_call: TRBD1
clone_size: few
cdr3_aa: CASTRDSYGYTF
cdr3_nt: TGTGCCAGCACCCGGGACAGTTATGGCTACACCTTC

j_call: TRBJ1-5
v_call: TRBV27
d_call: .
clone_size: .
cdr3_aa: CASSLSGVVSGQPQHF
cdr3_nt: TGTGCCAGCAGTTTATCGGGTGTGGTATCGGGACAGCCCCAGCATTTT

j_call: TRBJ2-5
v_call: TRBV28
d_call: .
clone_size: .
cdr3_aa: CASSPRTGRETQYF
cdr3_nt: TGTGCCAGCAGTCCACGGACTGGCCGAGAGACCCAGTACTTC

j_call: TRBJ2-1
v_call: TRBV12-3/TRBV12-4
d_call: .
clone_size: few
cdr3_aa: CASRVLPGEQFF
cdr3_nt: TGTGCCAGCAGGGTCCTTCCGGGGGAGCAGTTCTTC

j_call: TRBJ2-1
v_call: TRBV28
d_call: TRBD2
clone_size: .
cdr3_aa: CASRAAGGSQGNEQFF
cdr3_nt: TGTGCCAGCAGGGCCGCGGGGGGGTCCCAGGGGAATGAGCAGTTCTTC

j_call: TRBJ1-2
v_call: TRBV5-5
d_call: TRBD1
clone_size: .
cdr3_aa: CASSLVEDRNYGYTF
cdr3_nt: TGTGCCAGCAGCTTGGTGGAGGACAGGAACTATGGCTACACCTTC

j_call: TRBJ1-1
v_call: TRBV7-6
d_call: TRBD1
clone_size: once
cdr3_aa: CASSPKQGTGWNTEAFF
cdr3_nt: TGTGCCAGCAGCCCGAAGCAAGGGACAGGCTGGAACACTGAAGCTTTCTTT

j_call: TRBJ1-3
v_call: TRBV9
d_call: TRBD1
clone_size: once
cdr3_aa: CASSVGQIGNTIYF
cdr3_nt: TGTGCCAGCAGCGTGGGACAGATAGGAAACACCATATATTTT

j_call: TRBJ1-6
v_call: TRBV9
d_call: .
clone_size: few
cdr3_aa: CASSFNSNSPLHF
cdr3_nt: TGTGCCAGCAGCTTTAACAGTAATTCACCCCTCCACTTT

j_call: TRBJ2-3
v_call: TRBV7-9
d_call: TRBD2
clone_size: .
cdr3_aa: CASQQGDGTSGRTDTQYF
cdr3_nt: TGTGCCAGCCAACAGGGGGATGGGACTAGCGGGAGGACAGATACGCAGTATTTT

j_call: TRBJ1-5
v_call: TRBV10-1
d_call: .
clone_size: once
cdr3_aa: CASSETGEPQHF
cdr3_nt: TGCGCCAGCAGTGAGACCGGAGAGCCCCAGCATTTT

j_call: TRBJ1-1
v_call: TRBV6-6
d_call: .
clone_size: once
cdr3_aa: CASSRARQLNTEAFF
cdr3_nt: TGTGCCAGCAGCAGAGCTCGACAGTTGAACACTGAAGCTTTCTTT

j_call: TRBJ1-1
v_call: TRBV29-1
d_call: .
clone_size: .
cdr3_aa: CSVWTSARAEAFF
cdr3_nt: TGCAGCGTTTGGACTTCGGCACGGGCTGAAGCTTTCTTT

j_call: TRBJ1-4
v_call: TRBV28
d_call: TRBD1
clone_size: medium-sized
cdr3_aa: CASSLGQGAEKLFF
cdr3_nt: TGTGCCAGCAGTTTAGGACAGGGAGCGGAAAAACTGTTTTTT

j_call: TRBJ1-2
v_call: TRBV9
d_call: .
clone_size: .
cdr3_aa: CASSVKDVGTFGYTF
cdr3_nt: TGTGCCAGCAGCGTAAAAGATGTTGGGACATTTGGCTACACCTTC

j_call: TRBJ1-5
v_call: TRBV28
d_call: .
clone_size: .
cdr3_aa: CASSSGTKSNQPQHF
cdr3_nt: TGTGCCAGTTCCTCCGGGACAAAAAGCAATCAGCCCCAGCATTTT

j_call: TRBJ1-6
v_call: TRBV6-5
d_call: .
clone_size: .
cdr3_aa: CASSQGSHSPLHF
cdr3_nt: TGTGCCAGCTCACAGGGCTCTCATTCACCCCTCCACTTT

j_call: TRBJ1-1
v_call: TRBV7-2
d_call: .
clone_size: .
cdr3_aa: CASSLNRLNTEAFF
cdr3_nt: TGTGCCAGCAGCTTGAACAGGTTGAACACTGAAGCTTTCTTT

j_call: TRBJ2-3
v_call: TRBV28
d_call: TRBD1
clone_size: .
cdr3_aa: CASSLDRTGGLDFALRDTQYF
cdr3_nt: TGTGCCAGCAGTTTAGATCGTACAGGGGGCTTGGATTTTGCCCTCAGGGATACGCAGTATTTT

j_call: TRBJ1-6
v_call: TRBV7-9
d_call: .
clone_size: few
cdr3_aa: CASSLAQAGWSSPLHF
cdr3_nt: TGTGCCAGCAGCTTAGCGCAGGCGGGGTGGAGTTCACCCCTCCACTTT